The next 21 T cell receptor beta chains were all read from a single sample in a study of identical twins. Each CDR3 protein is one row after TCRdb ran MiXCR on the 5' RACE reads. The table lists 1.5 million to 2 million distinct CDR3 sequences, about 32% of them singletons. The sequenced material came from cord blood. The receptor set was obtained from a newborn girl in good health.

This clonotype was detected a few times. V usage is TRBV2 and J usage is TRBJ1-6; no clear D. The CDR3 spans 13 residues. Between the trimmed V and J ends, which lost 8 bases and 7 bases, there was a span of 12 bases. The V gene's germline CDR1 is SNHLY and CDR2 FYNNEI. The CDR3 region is CASSRTQNSPLHF. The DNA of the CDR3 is TGTGCCAGCTCCCGGACCCAAAATTCACCCCTCCACTTT.

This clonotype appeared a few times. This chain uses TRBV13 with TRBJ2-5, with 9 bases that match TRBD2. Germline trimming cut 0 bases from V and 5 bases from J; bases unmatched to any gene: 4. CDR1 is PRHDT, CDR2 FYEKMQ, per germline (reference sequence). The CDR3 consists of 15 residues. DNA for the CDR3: TGTGCCAGCAGCTTAGGCCTAGCGGGATGGGAGACCCAGTACTTC. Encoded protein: CASSLGLAGWETQYF.

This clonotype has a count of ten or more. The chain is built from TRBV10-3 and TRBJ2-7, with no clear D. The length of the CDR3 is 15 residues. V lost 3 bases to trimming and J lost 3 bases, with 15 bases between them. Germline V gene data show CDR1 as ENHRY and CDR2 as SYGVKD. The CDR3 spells CAISDLRTQGYEQYF. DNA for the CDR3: TGTGCCATCAGTGACCTTAGGACCCAAGGCTACGAGCAGTACTTC.

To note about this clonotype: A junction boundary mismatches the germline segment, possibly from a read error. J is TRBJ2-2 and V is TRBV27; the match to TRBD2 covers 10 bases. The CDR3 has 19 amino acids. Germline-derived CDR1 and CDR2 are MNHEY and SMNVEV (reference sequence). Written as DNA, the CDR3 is TGCGCCAGCACCTTTCTCACCGCCCCCGGGACTAGCGTCTCCGGGGAGCTGTTTTTT. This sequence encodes CASTFLTAPGTSVSGELFF.

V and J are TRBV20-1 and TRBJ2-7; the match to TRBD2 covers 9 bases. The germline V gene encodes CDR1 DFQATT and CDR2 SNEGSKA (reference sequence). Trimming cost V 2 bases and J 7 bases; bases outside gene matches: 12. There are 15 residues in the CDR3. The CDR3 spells CSARRPSGAYNEQYF. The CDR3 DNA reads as TGCAGTGCTAGACGGCCTAGCGGGGCCTACAATGAGCAGTACTTC.

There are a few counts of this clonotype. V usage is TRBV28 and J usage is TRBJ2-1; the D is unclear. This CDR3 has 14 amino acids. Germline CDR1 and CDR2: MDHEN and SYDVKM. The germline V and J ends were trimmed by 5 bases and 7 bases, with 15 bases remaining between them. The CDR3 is CASSHKPPGNEQFF. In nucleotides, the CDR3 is TGTGCCAGCAGTCATAAACCCCCCGGGAATGAGCAGTTCTTC. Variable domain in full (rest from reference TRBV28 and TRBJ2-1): DVKVTQSSRYLVKRTGEKVFLECVQDMDHENMFWYRQDPGLGLRLIYFSYDVKMKEKGDIPEGYSVSREKKERFSLILESASTNQTSMYLCASSHKPPGNEQFFGPGTRLTVL.

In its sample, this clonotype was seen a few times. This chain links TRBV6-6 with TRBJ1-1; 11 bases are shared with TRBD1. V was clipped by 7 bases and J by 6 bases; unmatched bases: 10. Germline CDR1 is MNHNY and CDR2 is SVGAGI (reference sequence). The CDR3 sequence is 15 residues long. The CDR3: CASTSKLGQGAEAFF. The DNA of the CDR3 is TGTGCCAGCACCTCTAAGTTGGGACAGGGGGCTGAAGCTTTCTTT.

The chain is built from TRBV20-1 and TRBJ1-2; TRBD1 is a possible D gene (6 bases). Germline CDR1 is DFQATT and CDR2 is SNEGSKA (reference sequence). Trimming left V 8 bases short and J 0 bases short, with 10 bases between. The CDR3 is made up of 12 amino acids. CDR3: CSTPGANYGYTF. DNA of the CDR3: TGCAGTACCCCAGGGGCTAACTATGGCTACACCTTC.

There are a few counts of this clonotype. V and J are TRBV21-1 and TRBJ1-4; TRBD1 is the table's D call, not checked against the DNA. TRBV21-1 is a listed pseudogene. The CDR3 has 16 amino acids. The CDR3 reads CASSPVPGWVKEKLFF. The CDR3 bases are TGTGCCAGCAGCCCGGTTCCGGGTTGGGTCAAAGAAAAACTGTTTTTT.

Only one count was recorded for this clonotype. CDR3 nucleotide sequence: TGTGCCAGCAGCCCCCCCGGACGGAATAACTATGGCTACACCTTC. Translated: CASSPPGRNNYGYTF. The gene calls are TRBV9 and TRBJ1-2; D gene uncertain. This CDR3 is 15 amino acids long. V lost 4 bases and J 1 base, leaving 14 bases between the germline ends. The germline V gene encodes CDR1 SGDLS and CDR2 YYNGEE. The full variable domain, its missing parts supplied by reference TRBV9 and TRBJ1-2, is DSGVTQTPKHLITATGQRVTLRCSPRSGDLSVYWYQQSLDQGLQFLIQYYNGEERAKGNILERFSAQQFPDLHSELNLSSLELGDSALYFCASSPPGRNNYGYTFGSGTRLTVV.

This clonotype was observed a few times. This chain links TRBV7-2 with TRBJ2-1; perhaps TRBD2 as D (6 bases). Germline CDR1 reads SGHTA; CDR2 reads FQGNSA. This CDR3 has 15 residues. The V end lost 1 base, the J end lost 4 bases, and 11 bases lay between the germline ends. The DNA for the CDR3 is TGTGCCAGCAGCTTAGACCCGGGAGCTTACAATGAGCAGTTCTTC. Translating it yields CASSLDPGAYNEQFF.

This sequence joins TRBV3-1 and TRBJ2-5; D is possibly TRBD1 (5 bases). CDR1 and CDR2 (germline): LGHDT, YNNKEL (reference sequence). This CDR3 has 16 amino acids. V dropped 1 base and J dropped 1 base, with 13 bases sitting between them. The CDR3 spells CASSQGLRASQETQYF. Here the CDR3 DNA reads TGTGCCAGCAGCCAAGGTCTCAGGGCCTCCCAAGAGACCCAGTACTTC.

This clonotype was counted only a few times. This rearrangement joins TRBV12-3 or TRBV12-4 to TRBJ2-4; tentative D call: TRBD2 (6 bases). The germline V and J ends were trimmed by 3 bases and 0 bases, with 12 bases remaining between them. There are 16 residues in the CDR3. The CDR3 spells CASSFFGGKAKNIQYF. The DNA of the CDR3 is TGTGCCAGCAGTTTCTTTGGCGGGAAAGCCAAAAACATTCAGTACTTC.

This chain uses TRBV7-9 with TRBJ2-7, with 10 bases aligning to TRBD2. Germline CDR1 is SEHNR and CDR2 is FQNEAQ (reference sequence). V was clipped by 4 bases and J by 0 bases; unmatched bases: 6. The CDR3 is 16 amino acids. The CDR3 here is CASSSFLAGVSYEQYF. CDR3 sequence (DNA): TGTGCCAGCAGCTCCTTTCTAGCGGGGGTCTCCTACGAGCAGTACTTC. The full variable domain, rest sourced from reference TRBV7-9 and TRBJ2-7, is DTGVSQNPRHKITKRGQNVTFRCDPISEHNRLYWYRQTLGQGPEFLTYFQNEAQLEKSRLLSDRFSAERPKGSFSTLEIQRTEQGDSAMYLCASSSFLAGVSYEQYFGPGTRLTVT.

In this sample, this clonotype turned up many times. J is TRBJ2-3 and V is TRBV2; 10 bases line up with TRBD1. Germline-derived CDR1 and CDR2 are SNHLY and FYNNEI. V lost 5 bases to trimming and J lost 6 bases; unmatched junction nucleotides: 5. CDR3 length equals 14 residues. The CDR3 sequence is CASSRDRGMDTQYF. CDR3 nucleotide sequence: TGTGCCAGCAGTAGGGACAGGGGTATGGATACGCAGTATTTT.

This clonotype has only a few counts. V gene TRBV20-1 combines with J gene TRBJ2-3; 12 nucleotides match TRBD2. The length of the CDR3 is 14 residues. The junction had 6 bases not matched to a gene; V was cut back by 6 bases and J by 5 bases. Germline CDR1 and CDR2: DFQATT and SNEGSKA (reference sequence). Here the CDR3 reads CSAILAGGRDTQYF. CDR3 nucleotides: TGCAGTGCCATCCTAGCGGGGGGGCGAGATACGCAGTATTTT.

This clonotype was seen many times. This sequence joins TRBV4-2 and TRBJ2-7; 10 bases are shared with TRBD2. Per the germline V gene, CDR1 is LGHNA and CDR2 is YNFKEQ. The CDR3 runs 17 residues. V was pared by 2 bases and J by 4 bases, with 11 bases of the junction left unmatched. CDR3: CASSQNRGLATSYEQYF. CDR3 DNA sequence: TGTGCCAGCAGCCAAAATCGGGGACTAGCGACATCGTACGAGCAGTACTTC.

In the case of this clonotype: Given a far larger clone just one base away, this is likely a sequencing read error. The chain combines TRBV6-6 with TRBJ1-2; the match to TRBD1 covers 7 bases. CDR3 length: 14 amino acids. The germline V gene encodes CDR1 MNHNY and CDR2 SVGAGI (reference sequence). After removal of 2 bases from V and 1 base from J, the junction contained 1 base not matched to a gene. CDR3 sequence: CASSYGQVNYGYTF. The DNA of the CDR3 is TGTGCCAGCAGTTACGGACAGGTTAACTATGGCTACACCTTC.

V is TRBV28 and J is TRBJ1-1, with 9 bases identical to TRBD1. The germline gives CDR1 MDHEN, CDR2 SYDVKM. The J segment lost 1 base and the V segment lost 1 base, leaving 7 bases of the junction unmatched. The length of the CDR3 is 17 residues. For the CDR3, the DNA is TGTGCCAGCAGTTTATTATTTCTGGGACAGGGGAACACTGAAGCTTTCTTT. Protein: CASSLLFLGQGNTEAFF.

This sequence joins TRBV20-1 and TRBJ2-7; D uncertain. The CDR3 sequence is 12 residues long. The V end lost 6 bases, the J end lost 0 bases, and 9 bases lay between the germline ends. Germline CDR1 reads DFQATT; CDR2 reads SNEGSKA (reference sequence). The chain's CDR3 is CSAFPRSYEQYF. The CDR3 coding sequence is TGCAGTGCCTTCCCCCGCTCCTACGAGCAGTACTTC.

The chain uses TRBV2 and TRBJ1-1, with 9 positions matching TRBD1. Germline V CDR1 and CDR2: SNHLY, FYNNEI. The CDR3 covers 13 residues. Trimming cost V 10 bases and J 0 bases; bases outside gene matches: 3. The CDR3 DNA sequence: TGTGCCACCGGACAGGGGATGAACACTGAAGCTTTCTTT. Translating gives CATGQGMNTEAFF.